These T cell receptor beta chains were read from a single sample in a study of identical twins. TCRdb processed the 5' RACE reads anew with MiXCR; each CDR3 protein has one entry. This sample carries 550,000 to 800,000 distinct CDR3 sequences, just over 7% of them seen once, and the ten largest clones take about 1.6%. These data were also filed under a second study, of yellow fever vaccine responses in identical twins.

Source material: PBMCs. The receptors stem from a woman aged 18-35 years in good health. Both conserved end residues are part of each CDR3. D genes are given only for firm matches. A row's size may be missing; if present it is once, few, many or a size class.

J: TRBJ2-2
V: TRBV24-1
D: .
size: many
DNA: TGTGCCACCAGTGATTATCTGAGCACCGGGGAGCTGTTTTTT
CDR3: CATSDYLSTGELFF

J: TRBJ2-7
V: TRBV6-2/TRBV6-3
D: TRBD2
size: many
DNA: TGTGCCAGCATTTCTAGCGGGAGCCCTTACGAGCAGTACTTC
CDR3: CASISSGSPYEQYF

J: TRBJ2-7
V: TRBV19
D: .
size: few
DNA: TGTGCCAGTAGTATAGACCGGGGAGGCCCCTACGAGCAGTACTTC
CDR3: CASSIDRGGPYEQYF

J: TRBJ1-5
V: TRBV5-1
D: TRBD1
size: .
DNA: TGCGCCAGCAGCTTGGGTGGGACAGGGGGTGATCAGCCCCAGCATTTT
CDR3: CASSLGGTGGDQPQHF

J: TRBJ2-5
V: TRBV6-5
D: .
size: .
DNA: TGTGCCAGCAGTTACGCACCCCTCTCCCTTGCGGAGACCCAGTACTTC
CDR3: CASSYAPLSLAETQYF

J: TRBJ1-2
V: TRBV29-1
D: .
size: .
DNA: TGCAGCGTTGTGCGGGGACTGAACTATGGCTACACCTTC
CDR3: CSVVRGLNYGYTF

J: TRBJ2-1
V: TRBV29-1
D: TRBD1
size: many
DNA: TGCAGCGTTGAAGGGCGGGACAGGGACAATGAGCAGTTCTTC
CDR3: CSVEGRDRDNEQFF

J: TRBJ1-2
V: TRBV11-3
D: .
size: few
DNA: TGTGCCAGCAGCCCCATCCCCCAGATTAACTATGGCTACACCTTC
CDR3: CASSPIPQINYGYTF

J: TRBJ1-5
V: TRBV10-3
D: TRBD1
size: many
DNA: TGTGCCATCAGTGAGTCACAGGGGTTCGCTTCAAATCAGCCCCAGCATTTT
CDR3: CAISESQGFASNQPQHF

J: TRBJ2-5
V: TRBV20-1
D: .
size: few
DNA: TGCAGTGCTAGAGTGTTCCTAGACCAAGAGACCCAGTACTTC
CDR3: CSARVFLDQETQYF

J: TRBJ2-7
V: TRBV6-1
D: TRBD1
size: few
DNA: TGTGCCAGCAGTGAAAGGTCCAGGGGGAGCTACGAGCAGTACTTC
CDR3: CASSERSRGSYEQYF

J: TRBJ1-2
V: TRBV5-1
D: TRBD1
size: .
DNA: TGCGCCAGCAGCTTGCCCTCAACGACAGGGACCTATGGCTACACCTTC
CDR3: CASSLPSTTGTYGYTF

J: TRBJ2-4
V: TRBV6-5
D: TRBD1
size: .
DNA: TGTGCCAGCAGTTACGGCGGCAGGGGGGCCAAAAACATTCAGTACTTC
CDR3: CASSYGGRGAKNIQYF

J: TRBJ1-1
V: TRBV6-5
D: .
size: few
DNA: TGTGCCAGCAGTTACGGAGGGTCGGGGTCCCCTGAAGCTTTCTTT
CDR3: CASSYGGSGSPEAFF

J: TRBJ1-1
V: TRBV5-1
D: TRBD1
size: many
DNA: TGCGCCAGCAGCGTTACAGGGGAGATGGGCACTGAAGCTTTCTTT
CDR3: CASSVTGEMGTEAFF

J: TRBJ2-1
V: TRBV11-3
D: .
size: .
DNA: TGTGCCAGCAGCTTAGGAGTGCTCAGCTCCTACAATGAGCAGTTCTTC
CDR3: CASSLGVLSSYNEQFF

J: TRBJ2-2
V: TRBV10-1
D: TRBD2
size: .
DNA: TGCGCCAGCAGTGAGAACCCAAGCGGGAGTGCCGGGGAGCTGTTTTTT
CDR3: CASSENPSGSAGELFF